The entry below describes one T cell receptor beta chain. What this receptor recognizes is not known. No per-base quality is available; no much larger clone lies one base away. The CDR3, cysteine through phenylalanine, is 13 amino acids long. Left in the record is the CDR3 DNA by itself, 39 bases read in frame from the first base. Sequences GTSNPN (CDR1) and SVGIG (CDR2) are obtained from the germline V gene (reference sequence). V sheds 1 base and J sheds 7 bases, leaving 8 bases between their ends. In the paper's terms, the treatment or condition label means: oral pan-JAK inhibitor, 5-10 mg twice daily. Lesional scalp punch biopsies and peripheral blood were obtained from alopecia areata patients. PBMCs were isolated by density centrifugation and stained for CD3, CD4 and CD8, after which CD4+ and CD8+ T cells were sorted on a FACSAria. This record belongs to a study of CD8+ T cells in alopecia areata listed by TCRdb under 2018. About the investigation overall: Treated patients were enrolled in an open-label pilot trial of oral tofacitinib, 5 to 10 mg twice daily, for moderate-to-severe alopecia areata. Tofacitinib was given for 6 to 18 months, followed by 6 months of follow-up off drug to assess delayed response and recurrence. For the treated patients, the SALT score, which quantifies what percentage of scalp surface area is affected, served as the measure of disease severity. The study used high-throughput TCRbeta sequencing to examine T cell clonal expansion in alopecia areata, in both the C3H/HeJ mouse model and human patients. Scalp tissue and sorted CD4+ and CD8+ peripheral blood T cells from patchy and totalis/universalis alopecia areata patients and from healthy controls were covered by human TCRbeta sequencing. Biopsies were taken from tofacitinib-treated patients at baseline and again at 4 and 24 weeks into treatment, and several of those patients also had a later scalp biopsy. Scalp clonality was compared across normal scalp (n=4), patchy alopecia areata scalp (n=8), and alopecia totalis/universalis scalp (n=8). RNA came from the PAXgene miRNA kit for fixed scalp, the miRNeasy kit for PBMCs, and the RNeasy kit for mouse skin. immunoSEQ multiplex PCR using 35 Vbeta forward primers and 13 Jbeta reverse primers was used to amplify TCRbeta CDR3 regions.

Receptor libraries were prepared by the immunoSEQ multiplex PCR assay. To provide template for TCR sequencing, every sample had RNA extracted and reverse transcribed into cDNA. SuperScript III was used to make first-strand cDNA, primed with a 2:1 mix of oligo-dT and random hexamers. A synthetic immune receptor repertoire was used to gauge amplification bias, and whatever bias remained was removed computationally. For the original study's pipeline: Raw reads were preprocessed to remove errors, and CDR3 was defined by IMGT conventions from the conserved cysteine to phenylalanine. Clonality was computed as 1 minus the Shannon entropy, with the entropy normalized by log2 of the number of productive unique TCRs. Whether each scalp clone was CD4 or CD8 was inferred by checking scalp TCRbeta sequences against the CD4 and CD8 repertoires from sorted blood. As stored in TCRdb, this immuneACCESS dataset retains in-frame rearrangements with V and J assigned. A fraction of the clones does not appear; measured against another copy, unresolved V genes explain less than half of the discrepancy, and the remainder lacks a known reason. The V and J calls and clone size were taken over from that table, and D and trimming were inferred from the DNA. The sample yields 180,000 or so clones; 58% were counted once. The ten largest clones capture approximately 16% of the sample.

What the work shows at the level of the full study, not this receptor alone: Unlike mouse skin, where gammadelta T cells dominate, normal human skin contains resident alphabeta T cells that get sequenced too, which complicates analysis of the scalp TCR repertoire. Shared TCR sequences between patients were less evident than in mice, which may be partly attributable to HLA diversity in the patient population. Because the treated cohort was small and had just a single nonresponder, larger studies are needed to establish links between baseline CD8+ expansion and response. Many expanded lesional clones persisted in scalp and blood during tofacitinib treatment, which may partly explain relapse after stopping treatment. Lesional scalp, especially in alopecia totalis/universalis, showed higher clonality and more expanded CD8+ clones than normal scalp, suggesting antigenic drive. Tofacitinib significantly lowered scalp clonality and the number of expanded CD8+ clones among the top 100 scalp clones.

The chain is made from TRBV30 and TRBJ1-6, and possibly TRBD1, on 5 matching bases. This clonotype was sampled from a human donor with alopecia areata. The starting material was CD4+ T cells sorted from blood, obtained between weeks 55 and 70, from a patient treated with tofacitinib. The nucleotide sequence is TGTGCCTGGAGTGGACAGTTCAATTCACCCCTCCACTTT. Its translation reads: CAWSGQFNSPLHF. The full variable domain, completed from the reference TRBV30 and TRBJ1-6 proteins outside the CDR3, reads SQTIHQWPATLVQPVGSPLSLECTVEGTSNPNLYWYRQAAGRGLQLLFYSVGIGQISSEVPQNLSASRPQDRQFILSSKKLLLSDSGFYLCAWSGQFNSPLHFGNGTRLTVT.